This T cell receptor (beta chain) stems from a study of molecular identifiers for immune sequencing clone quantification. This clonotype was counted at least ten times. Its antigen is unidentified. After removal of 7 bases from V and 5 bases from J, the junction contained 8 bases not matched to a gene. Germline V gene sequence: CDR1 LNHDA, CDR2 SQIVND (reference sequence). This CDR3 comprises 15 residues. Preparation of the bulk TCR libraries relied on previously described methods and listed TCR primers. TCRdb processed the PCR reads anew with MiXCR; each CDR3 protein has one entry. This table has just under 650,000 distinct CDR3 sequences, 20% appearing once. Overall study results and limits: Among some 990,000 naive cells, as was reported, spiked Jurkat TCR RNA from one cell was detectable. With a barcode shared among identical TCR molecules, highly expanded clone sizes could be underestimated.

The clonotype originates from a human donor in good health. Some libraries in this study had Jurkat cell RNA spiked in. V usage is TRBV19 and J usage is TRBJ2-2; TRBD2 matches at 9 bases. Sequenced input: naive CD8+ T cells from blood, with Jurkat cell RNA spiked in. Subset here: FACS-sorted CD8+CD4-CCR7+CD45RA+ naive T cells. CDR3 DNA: TGTGCCAGTACTCCGGGTCTAGCGGGAACCGGGGAGCTGTTTTTT. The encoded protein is CASTPGLAGTGELFF.